This T cell receptor (beta chain) comes out of a study of blood T cell repertoires in COVID-19. TCRdb keeps only in-frame clones here, not all; method: immunoSEQ multiplex PCR. The data show around 260,000 clones, 80% to 90% seen once. The length of the CDR3 is 13 residues. Trimming at V came to 4 bases and at J to 7 bases, leaving 3 bases not matched to a gene. CDR1 LNHDA and CDR2 SQIVND come from the germline V gene (reference sequence). This TCR came from a woman in her 30s who had recovered from COVID-19. Sequencing was performed on PBMCs or T cells enriched from blood (not recorded which). The chain employs TRBV19 and TRBJ2-2; 7 bases fit TRBD1. CDR3 bases: TGTGCCAGTAGTACCCAGGGGGTCGGGGAGCTGTTTTTT. This codes for CASSTQGVGELFF.